The rows below give T cell receptor beta chains drawn from one sample of a study of blood T cell repertoires in COVID-19. Profiled with immunoSEQ multiplex PCR; TCRdb holds only in-frame clones, not every one. Here the sample spans roughly 140,000 clones, over 70% being singletons. The material sequenced was peripheral blood. The source of these receptors is a woman aged 55-70 years with acute or convalescent COVID-19. CDR3s include the opening cysteine and the closing phenylalanine or tryptophan. D genes are given only for firm matches. Only some rows state a clone size, as once, few, many or a class for expanded clones.

-,-,TRBJ2-1,TRBV7-9,CASSPIVGAGRYNEQFF,TGTGCCAGCAGCCCTATCGTTGGGGCGGGGAGATACAATGAGCAGTTCTTC
-,-,TRBJ2-1,TRBV11-2,CASSMTRRANNEQFF,TGTGCCAGCAGCATGACTAGGAGGGCAAACAATGAGCAGTTCTTC
few,TRBD1,TRBJ1-1,TRBV10-2,CASKLTGANTEAFF,TGCGCCAGCAAGCTGACAGGGGCGAACACTGAAGCTTTCTTT
-,-,TRBJ1-2,TRBV14,CASSQDPAFGYGYTF,TGTGCCAGCAGCCAAGATCCGGCTTTCGGGTATGGCTACACCTTC
-,TRBD1,TRBJ2-5,TRBV28,CASSFGQGLQETQYF,TGTGCCAGCAGCTTCGGACAGGGTCTACAAGAGACCCAGTACTTC
-,-,TRBJ2-1,TRBV5-4,CASTNIGGKEQFF,TGTGCCAGCACTAACATCGGCGGGAAGGAGCAGTTCTTC
-,-,TRBJ2-2,TRBV5-1,CASSSPKAITGELFF,TGCGCCAGCAGCTCGCCCAAAGCTATCACCGGGGAGCTGTTTTTT
-,-,TRBJ1-1,TRBV2,CASSEQRQTLEAFF,TGTGCCAGCAGTGAACAGCGGCAGACTCTTGAAGCTTTCTTT
-,-,TRBJ2-1,TRBV19,CASAAQGFLNEQFF,TGTGCCAGTGCGGCACAGGGTTTTCTCAATGAGCAGTTCTTC
-,-,TRBJ1-2,TRBV5-1,CASSSGHLSQRDYGYTF,TGCGCCAGCAGCTCTGGACACCTTTCCCAAAGGGACTATGGCTACACCTTC
-,TRBD1,TRBJ2-1,TRBV19,CASSRNQQGASLVPQFF,TGTGCCAGTAGTCGCAACCAACAGGGGGCGTCCCTGGTTCCGCAGTTCTTC
-,-,TRBJ2-7,TRBV14,CASSQDRRITYEQYF,TGTGCCAGCAGCCAAGATCGGCGGATCACCTACGAGCAGTACTTC
-,-,TRBJ2-7,TRBV28,CASIPLADRSYEQYF,TGTGCCAGCATTCCCTTAGCGGATCGTTCCTACGAGCAGTACTTC
-,TRBD2,TRBJ2-7,TRBV28,CAIPKAGGRTGEQYF,TGTGCCATCCCTAAAGCGGGAGGGCGGACCGGCGAGCAGTACTTC
-,-,TRBJ2-1,TRBV19,CASSIGGWLGEQFF,TGTGCCAGTAGTATCGGCGGGTGGCTTGGTGAGCAGTTCTTC
few,-,TRBJ1-5,TRBV28,CAWGGNGQNQPQHF,TGTGCATGGGGAGGGAACGGGCAAAATCAGCCCCAGCATTTT
few,-,TRBJ1-1,TRBV18,CASSFRGSDTEAFF,TGTGCCAGCTCCTTCAGGGGTTCGGACACTGAAGCTTTCTTT
-,TRBD1,TRBJ1-4,TRBV6-6,CASSYPGQRNEKLFF,TGTGCCAGCAGTTACCCGGGACAGCGTAATGAAAAACTGTTTTTT
-,TRBD2,TRBJ2-1,TRBV9,CASRTKGLAGLDEQFF,TGTGCCAGCAGAACAAAGGGACTAGCGGGACTTGATGAGCAGTTCTTC
-,-,TRBJ1-3,TRBV6-2/TRBV6-3,CASSDPGGSGNTIYF,TGTGCCAGCAGTGATCCCGGGGGCTCTGGAAACACCATATATTTT
-,-,TRBJ1-5,TRBV4-2,CASSQGLSNQPQHF,TGTGCCAGCAGCCAGGGACTAAGCAATCAGCCCCAGCATTTT
-,TRBD2,TRBJ2-5,TRBV28,CASSSERGGETQYF,TGTGCCAGCAGTTCGGAGCGGGGAGGGGAGACCCAGTACTTC
-,-,TRBJ2-3,TRBV11-2,CASSRRVGGGPDTQYF,TGTGCCAGCAGCCGGAGGGTTGGGGGAGGACCAGATACGCAGTATTTT
-,TRBD1,TRBJ2-7,TRBV7-3,CASSLRRGLEQYF,TGTGCCAGCAGCTTACGCAGGGGGCTTGAGCAGTACTTC
-,-,TRBJ1-2,TRBV6-6,CASSYDQANYGYTF,TGTGCCAGCAGTTACGATCAGGCTAACTATGGCTACACCTTC
-,-,TRBJ2-7,TRBV14,CASSQLGVNYEQYF,TGTGCCAGCAGCCAGCTAGGGGTGAACTACGAGCAGTACTTC
-,-,TRBJ2-5,TRBV5-1,CASSLGQETQYF,TGCGCCAGCAGCTTGGGACAGGAGACCCAGTACTTC
-,-,TRBJ2-3,TRBV5-1,CASRAQGGGTDTQYF,TGCGCCAGCAGGGCTCAGGGAGGAGGCACAGATACGCAGTATTTT
once,-,TRBJ1-5,TRBV6-4,CASSAPAPGYQPQHF,TGTGCCAGCAGTGCCCCGGCGCCAGGGTATCAGCCCCAGCATTTT
-,-,TRBJ2-2,TRBV7-3,CASSSTGAAGELFF,TGTGCCAGCAGCTCAACGGGGGCGGCCGGGGAGCTGTTTTTT
-,TRBD1,TRBJ2-5,TRBV5-1,CASSLTGQEETQYF,TGCGCCAGCAGCTTGACCGGACAGGAGGAGACCCAGTACTTC
few,-,TRBJ2-5,TRBV7-9,CASSLRRKETQYF,TGTGCCAGCAGTCTCAGGAGGAAAGAGACCCAGTACTTC
many,-,TRBJ1-1,TRBV2,CASSDMTTGGTTEAFF,TGTGCCAGCAGTGACATGACGACAGGAGGTACCACTGAAGCTTTCTTT
-,-,TRBJ2-3,TRBV6-1,CASSAVQGSSTDTQYF,TGTGCCAGCAGTGCTGTACAGGGTTCTAGCACAGATACGCAGTATTTT
-,-,TRBJ1-2,TRBV3-1/TRBV3-2,CASSHRTGNYGYTF,TGTGCCAGCAGCCACCGAACAGGGAACTATGGCTACACCTTC
few,-,TRBJ1-1,TRBV6-5,CASSYESDTEAFF,TGTGCCAGCAGTTATGAATCGGACACTGAAGCTTTCTTT
-,-,TRBJ1-1,TRBV6-5,CASSVQANTEAFF,TGTGCCAGCAGCGTACAGGCGAACACTGAAGCTTTCTTT
-,-,TRBJ2-7,TRBV7-9,CASSRDTYEQYF,TGTGCCAGCAGCCGGGACACCTACGAGCAGTACTTC
few,-,TRBJ1-4,TRBV18,CASSPRGTQEKLFF,TGTGCCAGCTCACCTCGGGGGACCCAAGAAAAACTGTTTTTT
-,-,TRBJ1-1,TRBV18,CASSPPGFPTGTEAFF,TGTGCCAGCTCACCACCGGGTTTCCCCACGGGAACTGAAGCTTTCTTT
-,-,TRBJ1-2,TRBV30,CAWSSGQGMNGYTF,TGTGCCTGGAGTTCCGGGCAGGGGATGAATGGCTACACCTTC
-,TRBD2,TRBJ2-1,TRBV5-1,CASSLPTSSEQFF,TGCGCCAGCAGCCTCCCGACTAGCTCTGAGCAGTTCTTC
-,TRBD2,TRBJ2-1,TRBV5-6,CASSFRLAGPPYNEQFF,TGTGCCAGCAGCTTCAGGCTAGCGGGACCCCCCTACAATGAGCAGTTCTTC
-,TRBD2,TRBJ2-3,TRBV11-2,CASSLTRVIAGGTDTQYF,TGTGCCAGCAGCTTAACCCGGGTGATAGCGGGGGGCACAGATACGCAGTATTTT
-,-,TRBJ1-1,TRBV11-2,CASGRRNTEAFF,TGTGCCAGTGGAAGGAGGAACACTGAAGCTTTCTTT
-,TRBD2,TRBJ2-1,TRBV28,CASRVTSGSESEQFF,TGTGCCAGCAGGGTGACTAGCGGGAGTGAAAGTGAGCAGTTCTTC
-,-,TRBJ1-6,TRBV2,CASRIDSPNSPLHF,TGTGCCAGCAGGATTGACAGTCCTAATTCACCCCTCCACTTT
-,-,TRBJ2-3,TRBV2,CASSNLWGSTDTQYF,TGTGCCAGCAGCAATCTATGGGGCAGCACAGATACGCAGTATTTT
-,TRBD2,TRBJ2-7,TRBV27,CASSRSSSGRWYEQYF,TGTGCCAGCAGTCGGAGTAGTAGCGGGAGATGGTACGAGCAGTACTTC
-,TRBD2,TRBJ2-1,TRBV5-1,CASSLDYPRGGEQFF,TGCGCCAGCAGCTTGGATTACCCACGCGGGGGTGAGCAGTTCTTC
-,-,TRBJ1-5,TRBV9,CASSVGCRWRGGQPQHF,TGTGCCAGCAGCGTAGGATGTAGGTGGAGGGGAGGACAGCCCCAGCATTTT
few,TRBD2,TRBJ2-7,TRBV28,CASSPRTSGRDVSSYEQYF,TGTGCCAGCAGCCCTCGGACTAGCGGGAGGGACGTAAGCTCCTACGAGCAGTACTTC
-,-,TRBJ1-2,TRBV4-1,CASSQDPLYGYTF,TGCGCCAGCAGCCAAGACCCCCTGTATGGCTACACCTTC
-,TRBD2,TRBJ2-1,TRBV13,CASAAGGSYNEQFF,TGTGCCAGCGCCGCGGGGGGGTCCTACAATGAGCAGTTCTTC
-,TRBD1,TRBJ1-1,TRBV19,CASSIRGVRMNTEAFF,TGTGCCAGTAGTATCAGGGGGGTGAGGATGAACACTGAAGCTTTCTTT